The rows below give T cell receptor beta chains drawn from one sample of a study of OX40 agonist ivuxolimab in advanced cancers. Clones were sequenced by immunoSEQ multiplex PCR, and TCRdb holds only the in-frame ones, with some missing. The sample lists tens of thousands of clones; roughly 90% were seen once. The specimen comprised CD4+ or CD8+ T cells sorted from blood, sampled in a trial of the OX40 agonist ivuxolimab. The receptors originated from an adult with an advanced solid tumor such as melanoma, head and neck, liver or kidney cancer. CDR3s include the opening cysteine and the closing phenylalanine or tryptophan. Each record gives: clone size, V gene, D gene, J gene, CDR3 DNA, CDR3 protein. D genes are given only for firm matches. Expanded clones are given a class, and other clones once, few, many or no size at all.

>once|TRBV6-1|NA|TRBJ1-4
TGTGCCAGCAGTGAAGGGAGCTCGGGGACAAGGAATGAAAAACTGTTTTTT
CASSEGSSGTRNEKLFF
>NA|TRBV2|NA|TRBJ1-2
TGTGCCAGCAGCGAACGCAGGGTTGGCTATGGCTACACCTTC
CASSERRVGYGYTF
>once|TRBV5-1|NA|TRBJ2-3
TGCGCCAGCAGCTTGGGACAGCCTACAAAGCAGTATTTT
CASSLGQPTKQYF
>NA|TRBV20-1|NA|TRBJ2-7
TGCAGTGCTAGATATGGGGGCGAGCAGTACTTC
CSARYGGEQYF
>NA|TRBV11-2|TRBD1|TRBJ2-3
TGTGCCAGCAGCCGGGACAGGGTCCCAGATACGCAGTATTTT
CASSRDRVPDTQYF
>NA|TRBV7-9|NA|TRBJ2-5
TGTGCCAGCAGCTTTCAAGGGGGAATTGAGACCCAGTACTTC
CASSFQGGIETQYF
>NA|TRBV9|NA|TRBJ2-3
TGTGCCAGCAGCGAGGGACTTTCCGCGCAGTATTTT
CASSEGLSAQYF
>NA|TRBV5-1|NA|TRBJ2-3
TGCGCCAGCAGCCCGGGACCGTTCAGCACAGATACGCAGTATTTT
CASSPGPFSTDTQYF
>large|TRBV28|NA|TRBJ2-3
TGTGCCAGCAGTCCCCGCACAGATACGCAGTATTTT
CASSPRTDTQYF
>NA|TRBV18|NA|TRBJ1-4
TGTGCCAGCTCACCGGTGGCAACTAATGAAAAACTGTTTTTT
CASSPVATNEKLFF
>NA|TRBV7-9|NA|TRBJ2-3
TGTGCCAGCAGCCCGACACAAAACCCTACAGATACGCAGTATTTT
CASSPTQNPTDTQYF
>NA|TRBV19|NA|TRBJ2-2
TGTGCCAGTAGTAACGGATTCACCGGGGAGCTGTTTTTT
CASSNGFTGELFF
>NA|TRBV7-3|NA|TRBJ1-1
TGTGCCAGCAGCTTACCCCGGGGCAGGAACGGACCTTCGGGGACTGAAGCTTTCTTT
CASSLPRGRNGPSGTEAFF
>NA|TRBV30|TRBD1|TRBJ1-2
TGTGCCTGGAGTACAGGGGGCGTTAGCTATGGCTACACCTTC
CAWSTGGVSYGYTF
>NA|TRBV30|NA|TRBJ2-4
TGTGCCTGGAGTGTAGACCGCATTCAGTACTTC
CAWSVDRIQYF
>NA|TRBV18|NA|TRBJ2-4
TGTGCCAGCTCACCACCGGGTGGCAGTAAAAACATTCAGTACTTC
CASSPPGGSKNIQYF
>NA|TRBV29-1|TRBD2|TRBJ2-1
TGCAGCGTTGACGCTACCACGGGGACTAGTGTACGCAATGAGCAGTTCTTC
CSVDATTGTSVRNEQFF
>NA|TRBV7-6|NA|TRBJ2-3
TGTGCCAGCAGCTTAGCTAGAGCGGGTCGAGGAATTAGCACAGATACGCAGTATTTT
CASSLARAGRGISTDTQYF
>NA|TRBV5-6|TRBD1|TRBJ2-7
TGTGCCAGCAGCTTGCGGGACAGGTACGAGCAGTACTTC
CASSLRDRYEQYF
>NA|TRBV7-9|NA|TRBJ1-1
TGTGCCAGCAGCTTCAATGGTGTCAGGGGCACTGAAGCTTTCTTT
CASSFNGVRGTEAFF
>NA|TRBV18|NA|TRBJ1-4
TGTGCCAGCTCACCACCGTCGTTCCCTAATGAAAAACTGTTTTTT
CASSPPSFPNEKLFF
>NA|TRBV7-9|NA|TRBJ2-5
TGTGCCAGCAGCACCGGACAGGAGGGGGAGACCCAGTACTTC
CASSTGQEGETQYF
>NA|TRBV30|NA|TRBJ2-2
TGTGCCTGGAGTCTTAACACCGGGGAGCTGTTTTTT
CAWSLNTGELFF
>NA|TRBV7-2|NA|TRBJ2-5
TGTGCCAGCAGTAGGCTACGGGAGACCCAGTACTTC
CASSRLRETQYF
>NA|TRBV4-1|NA|TRBJ2-6
TGCGCCAGCAGCCAAAGCCATTCTGGGGCCAACGTCCTGACTTTC
CASSQSHSGANVLTF
>NA|TRBV30|NA|TRBJ1-6
TGTGCCTGGAGTCAGAACTATAATTCACCCCTCCACTTT
CAWSQNYNSPLHF
>NA|TRBV30|TRBD2|TRBJ2-7
TGTGCCTGGTCTGCAGGGACTAACCCACGCAGAATTTACTTC
CAWSAGTNPRRIYF